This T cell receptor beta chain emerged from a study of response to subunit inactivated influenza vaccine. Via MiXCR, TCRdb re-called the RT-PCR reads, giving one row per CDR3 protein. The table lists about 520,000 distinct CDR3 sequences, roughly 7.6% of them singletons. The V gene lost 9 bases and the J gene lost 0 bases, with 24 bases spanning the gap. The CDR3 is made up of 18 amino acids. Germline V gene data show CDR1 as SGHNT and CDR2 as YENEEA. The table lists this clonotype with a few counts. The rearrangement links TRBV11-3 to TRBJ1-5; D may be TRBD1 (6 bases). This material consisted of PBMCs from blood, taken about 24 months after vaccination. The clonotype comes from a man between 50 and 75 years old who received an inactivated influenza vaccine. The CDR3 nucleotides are TGTGCCAGGAAACCCGCACGGGGGCTGACACATAGCAATCAGCCCCAGCATTTT. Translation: CARKPARGLTHSNQPQHF.